A single sample gave rise to the 29 T cell receptor beta chains below, sequenced in a study of T cell repertoires in cytomegalovirus infection. The antigens for these receptors are not known. Each CDR3 protein is one row after TCRdb ran MiXCR on the reads. The sample yields some 590,000 distinct CDR3 sequences, almost 40% seen once. The sample was cultured PBMCs, taken from culture after CMV antigen stimulation. These receptors came from a human donor in good health (CMV status not recorded). Some clones in this sample may be carry-over from other donors' samples.

The J gene is TRBJ2-2, the V gene TRBV27, with 7 bases aligning to TRBD2. Trimming took 7 bases from V and 5 from J; bases not matched to a gene: 10. Germline lookup yields CDR1 MNHEY and CDR2 SMNVEV (reference sequence). The CDR3 consists of 15 residues. CDR3 coding DNA: TGTGCCAGCAAAACATTGGGGGGGGATACCGGGGAGCTGTTTTTT. Translating it yields CASKTLGGDTGELFF.

CDR3 amino acids: CASSPEYPHRLNTGELFF. In DNA form, the CDR3 reads TGTGCCAGCAGTCCCGAGTATCCTCACAGGCTTAACACCGGGGAGCTGTTTTTT. This rearrangement joins TRBV6-5 to TRBJ2-2, with D perhaps TRBD1 (5 bases). The CDR3 is made up of 18 amino acids. The V gene's germline CDR1 is MNHEY and CDR2 SVGAGI. V was trimmed by 5 bases and J by 2 bases, leaving 21 bases between them.

The chain employs TRBV7-2 and TRBJ2-1; perhaps TRBD1 as D (5 bases). Germline loops: CDR1 SGHTA, CDR2 FQGNSA. V was cut by 5 bases and J by 7 bases, with 12 bases left in between. This CDR3 is built from 13 residues. For the CDR3, the DNA is TGTGCCAGCAGCACGAGAAGGGGAAATGAGCAGTTCTTC. It specifies CASSTRRGNEQFF.

This clonotype was seen a few times. The rearrangement links TRBV7-9 to TRBJ2-1; no firm D call. Trimming took off 5 bases at V and 8 bases at J, with 7 bases between the two ends. The germline V gene encodes CDR1 SEHNR and CDR2 FQNEAQ (reference sequence). This CDR3 is 11 amino acids long. The CDR3 region has the DNA TGTGCCAGCAGCGGGCGGTATGAGCAGTTCTTC. It translates to CASSGRYEQFF.

This clonotype was seen a few times. The V and J genes are TRBV19 and TRBJ2-7; tentatively, D is TRBD1 (6 bases). The germline gives CDR1 LNHDA, CDR2 SQIVND (reference sequence). This CDR3 region has 13 residues. V was trimmed by 1 base and J by 5 bases, leaving 9 bases between them. The CDR3 DNA reads as TGTGCCAGTAGTATAGGAGGGGGTAACGAGCAGTACTTC. It codes for CASSIGGGNEQYF.

The chain recombines TRBV4-3 with TRBJ2-7; no clear D gene. V was cut by 1 base and J by 3 bases, with 16 bases left in between. The CDR3 spans 16 residues. Germline-derived CDR1 and CDR2 are LGHNA and YSLEER. Written as DNA, the CDR3 is TGCGCCAGCAGCCAAGCCCCAACCCGGACGAACTACGAGCAGTACTTC. As protein: CASSQAPTRTNYEQYF.

This chain links TRBV28 with TRBJ1-2; no clear D gene. V was pared by 7 bases and J by 4 bases, with 10 bases between. The CDR3 length is 12 residues. From germline, CDR1 is MDHEN and CDR2 SYDVKM. The CDR3 reads CASTPASYGYTF. The CDR3 DNA reads TGTGCCAGCACCCCCGCCTCCTATGGCTACACCTTC.

This clonotype was seen repeatedly, ten times or more. J is TRBJ2-5 and V is TRBV7-6; 7 bases match TRBD1. This CDR3 comprises 17 residues. V dropped 2 bases and J dropped 2; count of bases not matched to a gene: 11. Germline CDR1 SGHVS, CDR2 FNYEAQ. The CDR3 protein is CASSLPPHRDRQETQYF. As DNA, the CDR3 is TGTGCCAGCAGCTTACCCCCCCATAGGGACAGACAAGAGACCCAGTACTTC.

This clonotype was detected a few times. The CDR3 DNA sequence: TGTGCCAGCAGCGACGAGCGGGAGTCCGTCGGGGAGCTGTTTTTT. Its protein product is CASSDERESVGELFF. The chain combines TRBV6-2 or TRBV6-3 with TRBJ2-2; 8 bases map to TRBD2. Germline loops: CDR1 MNHEY, CDR2 SVGEGT. This CDR3 has 15 amino acids. The V gene end was trimmed by 6 bases and the J gene end by 7 bases; junction bases not matched to a gene: 10.

V and J are TRBV6-2 or TRBV6-3 and TRBJ2-7; TRBD2 matches at 7 bases. Trimming at V came to 2 bases and at J to 3 bases, leaving 16 bases not matched to a gene. The CDR3 runs 18 residues. CDR1 and CDR2 (germline): MNHEY, SVGEGT. The CDR3 region is CASSYDPGTGGWNYEQYF. CDR3 bases: TGTGCCAGCAGTTACGACCCTGGAACGGGAGGATGGAACTACGAGCAGTACTTC.

This clonotype was observed a few times. The genes are TRBV15 and TRBJ2-2, with 8 bases identical to TRBD2. This CDR3 contains 16 residues. The V and J ends lost 3 bases and 2 bases, in that order; junction bases with no gene match: 5. The germline CDR1 and CDR2 sequences are LNHNV and YYDKDF (reference sequence). CDR3 coding DNA: TGTGCCACCAGCAGGGGACTAGAATTTAACACCGGGGAGCTGTTTTTT. It specifies CATSRGLEFNTGELFF.

This clonotype was seen only a few times. The chain is built from TRBV6-2 or TRBV6-3 and TRBJ2-3; the match to TRBD2 covers 9 bases. The CDR3 runs 17 residues. In germline, CDR1 is MNHEY, CDR2 SVGEGT. V dropped 3 bases and J dropped 3; count of bases not matched to a gene: 10. DNA of the CDR3: TGTGCCAGCAGTTATTCCGAAGGACTAGCGAGAACAGATACGCAGTATTTT. This codes for CASSYSEGLARTDTQYF.

This chain links TRBV11-3 with TRBJ2-3; 7 bases agree with TRBD2. V dropped 3 bases and J dropped 8; count of bases not matched to a gene: 5. From germline, CDR1 is SGHNT and CDR2 YENEEA. The CDR3 extends over 13 amino acids. CDR3 amino acids: CASSFGGGPTQYF. CDR3 DNA sequence: TGTGCCAGCAGCTTCGGGGGAGGGCCTACGCAGTATTTT. Drawing the rest from reference TRBV11-3 and TRBJ2-3, the complete variable domain is EAGVVQSPRYKIIEKKQPVAFWCNPISGHNTLYWYLQNLGQGPELLIRYENEEAVDDSQLPKDRFSAERLKGVDSTLKIQPAELGDSAVYLCASSFGGGPTQYFGPGTRLTVL.

This rearrangement joins TRBV12-3 or TRBV12-4 to TRBJ2-3; TRBD2 aligns across 8 bases. The CDR3 runs to 18 residues. The V and J ends lost 4 bases and 3 bases, in that order; junction bases with no gene match: 15. This CDR3 is CASSYNRGGGLGTDTQYF. The CDR3 coding sequence is TGTGCCAGCAGTTATAACCGGGGGGGGGGACTCGGAACAGATACGCAGTATTTT.

V is TRBV4-1 and J is TRBJ2-2, with TRBD2 matching 7 bases. J was trimmed by 5 bases and V by 3 bases; bases with no gene match: 3. The CDR3 loop spans 14 amino acids. CDR1 MGHRA and CDR2 YSYEKL come from the germline V gene. The CDR3 nucleotides are TGCGCCAGCAGCCAGGGGAGGGCTACCGGGGAGCTGTTTTTT. Its protein is CASSQGRATGELFF.

This rearrangement joins TRBV6-5 to TRBJ2-7; D uncertain. Trimming pared 2 bases from V and 1 base from J, leaving 12 bases between. The germline gives CDR1 MNHEY, CDR2 SVGAGI. The CDR3 covers 15 residues. The CDR3 here is CASSYSQTVSYEQYF. DNA for the CDR3: TGTGCCAGCAGTTACAGTCAGACCGTGTCCTACGAGCAGTACTTC.

The V and J genes are TRBV7-8 and TRBJ1-4; possible D gene TRBD1, 5 bases. Germline V CDR1 and CDR2: SGHVS, FQNEAQ. The CDR3 has 16 amino acids. Between the trimmed V and J ends, which lost 5 bases and 0 bases, there was a span of 13 bases. The CDR3 reads CASSPRQSATNEKLFF. Here the CDR3 DNA reads TGTGCCAGCAGCCCGAGACAGTCTGCAACTAATGAAAAACTGTTTTTT.

In this sample, this clonotype turned up once. DNA of the CDR3: TGTGCCAGCAGTGAAGGGGGACTAGCGGGAGTTTGGGATACGCAGTATTTT. Translation: CASSEGGLAGVWDTQYF. The V call is TRBV6-1, the J call TRBJ2-3, with 14 bases that match TRBD2. Germline V lookup: CDR1 MNHNS, CDR2 SASEGT. The CDR3 runs to 17 residues. V shed 1 base and J 6 bases; nucleotides not matched to a gene: 6.

This clonotype has just a few counts. V gene TRBV7-2 combines with J gene TRBJ2-1; 7 positions match TRBD2. Germline V CDR1 and CDR2: SGHTA, FQGNSA. CDR3 size: 15 residues. J lost 4 bases, V lost 4 bases, and 7 bases had no gene match. CDR3 bases: TGTGCCAGCAGCTGGGGGGGGACCCTATACAATGAGCAGTTCTTC. Amino acids: CASSWGGTLYNEQFF.

This clonotype was seen a handful of times. This chain joins TRBV7-6 and TRBJ1-5; D unclear. The CDR3 is made up of 15 amino acids. Germline V CDR1 and CDR2: SGHVS, FNYEAQ. Trimming took 5 bases from V and 0 from J, leaving 11 bases between them. CDR3 region: CASSLGHGSNQPQHF. CDR3 DNA sequence: TGTGCCAGCAGCCTCGGGCACGGTAGCAATCAGCCCCAGCATTTT.

The sample holds a few counts of this clonotype. The chain is built from TRBV6-5 and TRBJ2-7; TRBD2 matches 14 bases. Germline V gene data show CDR1 as MNHEY and CDR2 as SVGAGI. The CDR3 loop spans 18 amino acids. The ends lost 2 bases at V and 2 bases at J; junction bases unmatched: 8. The CDR3 sequence is CASSYRRPTSGGAYEQYF. CDR3 DNA: TGTGCCAGCAGTTACCGACGACCGACTAGCGGGGGGGCCTACGAGCAGTACTTC.

The rearrangement uses TRBV11-2 and TRBJ2-2; 9 bases are a match to TRBD2. This CDR3 is built from 18 residues. Germline-derived CDR1 and CDR2 are SGHAT and FQNNGV. Losses at the gene ends were 3 bases for V and 6 bases for J; bases not matched to a gene: 14. The CDR3 DNA reads TGTGCCAGCAGCTTCAACATGATTAGCGGGAGTAGAGCCGGGGAGCTGTTTTTT. Protein sequence: CASSFNMISGSRAGELFF.

This clonotype was detected only a few times. The rearrangement uses TRBV7-2 and TRBJ2-5; D gene unclear. The germline V gene encodes CDR1 SGHTA and CDR2 FQGNSA. The CDR3 sequence is 15 residues long. V was trimmed by 1 base and J by 0 bases, leaving 9 bases between them. CDR3 DNA: TGTGCCAGCAGCTTAGGCGGTTGGGACCAAGAGACCCAGTACTTC. It codes for CASSLGGWDQETQYF.

This clonotype was detected a few times. The genes are TRBV7-2 and TRBJ1-5, with D maybe TRBD1 (6 bases). V was trimmed by 5 bases and J by 5 bases, leaving 16 bases between them. The CDR3 runs to 15 residues. Germline V gene lookup returns CDR1 SGHTA and CDR2 FQGNSA. DNA of the CDR3: TGTGCCAGCAGCCTAGAAGGGGGGGCGCATCAGCCCCAGCATTTT. Translating gives CASSLEGGAHQPQHF.

This clonotype was found a few times. As DNA, the CDR3 is TGTGCCAGCAGCTTATCGGGCGGGGGAGGCGACGAGCAGTACTTC. Translating it yields CASSLSGGGGDEQYF. The rearrangement uses TRBV7-2 and TRBJ2-7, with 7 bases that match TRBD2. Germline CDR1 SGHTA, CDR2 FQGNSA. This CDR3 is 15 amino acids long. Losses at the gene ends were 2 bases for V and 5 bases for J; bases not matched to a gene: 9.

Of note for this clonotype: This could be a read error, since a much larger clone is one nucleotide away. This rearrangement joins TRBV7-2 to TRBJ2-3; a possible D gene is TRBD1 (5 bases). Germline CDR1 reads SGHTA; CDR2 reads FQGNSA. The CDR3 extends over 16 amino acids. The V gene lost 7 bases and the J gene lost 0 bases, with 17 bases spanning the gap. The CDR3 spells CASTLDWGRSTDTQYF. The CDR3 DNA reads as TGTGCCAGCACCCTGGATTGGGGCAGGAGCACAGATACGCAGTATTTT.

This clonotype is a singleton in its sample. This chain links TRBV7-2 with TRBJ2-1; D is perhaps TRBD1 or TRBD2 (5 bases each). Germline V gene lookup returns CDR1 SGHTA and CDR2 FQGNSA. The CDR3 has 15 residues. V lost 6 bases, J lost 4 bases, and 16 bases lay in between. CDR3 residues: CASRAPGPKYNEQFF. CDR3 DNA sequence: TGTGCCAGCAGGGCTCCGGGACCCAAATACAATGAGCAGTTCTTC.

This clonotype was recorded a few times. The genes are TRBV28 and TRBJ1-1; D may be TRBD1 (6 bases). Germline CDR1 and CDR2: MDHEN and SYDVKM. Trimming stripped 2 bases from V and 4 bases from J, with 8 bases between. The CDR3 has 13 residues. The CDR3 spells CASSLKGVTEAFF. As DNA, the CDR3 is TGTGCCAGCAGTTTAAAGGGGGTCACTGAAGCTTTCTTT.

This sequence joins TRBV29-1 and TRBJ2-6; D remains unclear. The CDR3 runs 15 residues. CDR1 is SQVTM, CDR2 ANQGSEA, per germline. With 3 bases removed from V and 2 bases from J, the gap between germline ends came to 11 bases. The CDR3 nucleotides read TGCAGCGTTGAGGTCCCTACCGCTGGGGCCAACGTCCTGACTTTC. Amino acid sequence: CSVEVPTAGANVLTF.